This T cell receptor beta chain was profiled in a study of OX40 agonist ivuxolimab in advanced cancers. Study as a whole: Patients in dose escalation had liver, melanoma, kidney or head and neck cancers. Patients with prior anti-PD-1, anti-PD-L1 or anti-CTLA-4 therapy were eligible; about 41% had some.

Clones were sequenced by immunoSEQ multiplex PCR, and TCRdb holds only the in-frame ones, with some missing. This table has about 13,000 clones, about 73% appearing once. Germline V CDR1 and CDR2: DFQATT, SNEGSKA (reference sequence). V was shortened by 3 bases and J by 9 bases, with 6 bases between the two germline ends. The CDR3 spans 11 residues. This specimen was CD4+ or CD8+ T cells sorted from blood, taken in a trial of the OX40 agonist ivuxolimab. The TCR originated in an adult with an advanced solid tumor such as melanoma, head and neck, liver or kidney cancer. The J gene is TRBJ1-6, the V gene TRBV20-1; no clear D. CDR3 bases: TGCAGTGCTAGTATCGGTTCACCCCTCCACTTT. Translation gives CSASIGSPLHF.